This T cell receptor beta chain is drawn from a study of cytomegalovirus exposure and HLA in healthy donors. The CDR3 is made up of 15 amino acids. Germline loops: CDR1 MNHEY, CDR2 SMNVEV (reference sequence). Deletions cut 6 bases from V and 1 base from J, with 15 bases between. The repertoire was sequenced with immunoSEQ multiplex PCR; TCRdb's copy has only in-frame clones and lacks some. The table lists tens of thousands of clones, around 97% of them singletons. The sample comprised PBMCs. The gene calls are TRBV27 and TRBJ1-1, with a tentative D call TRBD1 (6 bases). The TCR was taken from a young woman in good health and CMV-seropositive. The CDR3 loop reads CASRTNRAANTEAFF. The CDR3 DNA sequence: TGTGCCAGCAGGACCAACAGGGCGGCGAACACTGAAGCTTTCTTT.